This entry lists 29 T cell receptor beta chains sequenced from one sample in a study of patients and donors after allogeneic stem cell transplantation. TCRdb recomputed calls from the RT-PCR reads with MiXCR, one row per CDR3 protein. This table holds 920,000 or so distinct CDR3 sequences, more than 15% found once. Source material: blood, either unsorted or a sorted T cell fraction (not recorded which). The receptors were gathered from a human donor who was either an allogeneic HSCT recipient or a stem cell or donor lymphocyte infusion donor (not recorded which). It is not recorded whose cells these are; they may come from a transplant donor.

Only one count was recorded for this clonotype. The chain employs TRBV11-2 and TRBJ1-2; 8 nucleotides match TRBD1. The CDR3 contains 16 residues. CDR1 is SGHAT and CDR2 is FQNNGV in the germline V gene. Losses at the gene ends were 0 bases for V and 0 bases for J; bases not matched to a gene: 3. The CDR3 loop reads CASSLEGQEANYGYTF. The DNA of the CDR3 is TGTGCCAGCAGCTTAGAGGGACAGGAAGCTAACTATGGCTACACCTTC.

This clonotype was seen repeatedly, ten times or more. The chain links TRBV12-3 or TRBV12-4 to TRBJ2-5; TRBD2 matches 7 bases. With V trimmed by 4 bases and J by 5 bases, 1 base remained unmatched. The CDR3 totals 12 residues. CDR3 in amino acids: CASSYGRETQYF. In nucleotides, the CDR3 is TGTGCCAGCAGTTACGGGAGGGAGACCCAGTACTTC.

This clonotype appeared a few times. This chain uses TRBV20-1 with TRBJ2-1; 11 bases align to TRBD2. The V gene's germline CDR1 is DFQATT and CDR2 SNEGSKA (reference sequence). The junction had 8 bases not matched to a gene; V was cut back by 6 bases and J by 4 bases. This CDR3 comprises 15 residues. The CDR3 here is CSAGELAGAYNEQFF. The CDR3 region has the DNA TGCAGTGCCGGGGAACTAGCGGGAGCATACAATGAGCAGTTCTTC.

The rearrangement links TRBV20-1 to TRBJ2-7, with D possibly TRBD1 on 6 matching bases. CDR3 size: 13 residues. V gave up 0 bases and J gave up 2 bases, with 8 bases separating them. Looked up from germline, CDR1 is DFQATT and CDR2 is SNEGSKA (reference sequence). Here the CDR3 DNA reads TGCAGTGCTAGAGAGGCAGGGGCCTACGAGCAGTACTTC. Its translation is CSAREAGAYEQYF.

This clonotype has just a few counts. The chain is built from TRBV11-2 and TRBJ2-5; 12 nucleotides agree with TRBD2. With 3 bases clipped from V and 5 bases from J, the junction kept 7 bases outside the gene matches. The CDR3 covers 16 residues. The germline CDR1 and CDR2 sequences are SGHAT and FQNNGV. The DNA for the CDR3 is TGTGCCAGCAGCTTGGCAAGACTAGCGGGAGTTGAGACCCAGTACTTC. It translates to CASSLARLAGVETQYF.

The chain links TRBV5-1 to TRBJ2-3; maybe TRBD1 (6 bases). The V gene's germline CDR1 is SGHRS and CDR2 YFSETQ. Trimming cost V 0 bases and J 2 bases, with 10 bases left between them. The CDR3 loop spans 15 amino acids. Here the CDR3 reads CASSLGRGDTDTQYF. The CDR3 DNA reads TGCGCCAGCAGCTTGGGCAGGGGCGACACAGATACGCAGTATTTT.

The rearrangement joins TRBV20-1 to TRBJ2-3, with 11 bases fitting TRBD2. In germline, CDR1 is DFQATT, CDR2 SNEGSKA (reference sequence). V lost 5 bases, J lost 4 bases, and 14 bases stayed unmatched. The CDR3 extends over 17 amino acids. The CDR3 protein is CSAGSSGRTLGSDTQYF. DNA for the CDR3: TGCAGTGCTGGCTCTAGCGGGAGGACCTTGGGCTCAGATACGCAGTATTTT.

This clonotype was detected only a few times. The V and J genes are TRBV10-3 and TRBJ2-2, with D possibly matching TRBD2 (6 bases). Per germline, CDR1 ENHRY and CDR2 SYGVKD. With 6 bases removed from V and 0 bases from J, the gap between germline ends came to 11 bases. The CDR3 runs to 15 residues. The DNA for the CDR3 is TGTGCCATCAGCAGGACTAACCCGAACACCGGGGAGCTGTTTTTT. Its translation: CAISRTNPNTGELFF.

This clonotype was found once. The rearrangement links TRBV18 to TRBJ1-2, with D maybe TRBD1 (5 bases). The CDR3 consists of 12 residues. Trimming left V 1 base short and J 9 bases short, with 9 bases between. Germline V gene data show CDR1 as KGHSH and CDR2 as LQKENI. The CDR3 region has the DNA TGTGCCAGCTCACCACTGGGGCTAAGCTACACCTTC. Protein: CASSPLGLSYTF.

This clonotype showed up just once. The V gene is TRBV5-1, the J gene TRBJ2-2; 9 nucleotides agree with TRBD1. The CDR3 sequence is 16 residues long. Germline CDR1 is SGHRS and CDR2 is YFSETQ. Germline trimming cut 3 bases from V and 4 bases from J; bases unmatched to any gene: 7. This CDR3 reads CASSSTDRGVTGELFF. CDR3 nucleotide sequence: TGCGCCAGCAGCTCCACGGACAGGGGTGTCACCGGGGAGCTGTTTTTT.

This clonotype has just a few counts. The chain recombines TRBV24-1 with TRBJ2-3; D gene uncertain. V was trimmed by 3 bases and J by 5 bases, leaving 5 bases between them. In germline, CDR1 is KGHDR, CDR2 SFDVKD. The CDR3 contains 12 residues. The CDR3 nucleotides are TGTGCCACCAGTGATCCCGAAGATACGCAGTATTTT. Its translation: CATSDPEDTQYF.

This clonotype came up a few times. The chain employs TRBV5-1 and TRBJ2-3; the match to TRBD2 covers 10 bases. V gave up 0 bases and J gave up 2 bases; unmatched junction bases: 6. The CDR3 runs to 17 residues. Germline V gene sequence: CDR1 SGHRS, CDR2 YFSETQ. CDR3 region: CASSLGTSGHLTDTQYF. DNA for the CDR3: TGCGCCAGCAGCTTGGGGACTAGCGGACATCTCACAGATACGCAGTATTTT.

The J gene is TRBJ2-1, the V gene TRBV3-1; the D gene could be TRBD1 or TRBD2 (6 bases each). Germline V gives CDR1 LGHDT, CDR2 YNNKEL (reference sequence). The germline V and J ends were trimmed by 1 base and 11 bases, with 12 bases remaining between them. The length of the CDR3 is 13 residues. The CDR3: CASSQVGGHKQFF. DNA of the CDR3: TGTGCCAGCAGCCAAGTCGGGGGACATAAGCAGTTCTTC.

The CDR3 protein is CASTLRERNTEAFF. CDR3 DNA sequence: TGTGCCAGCACCCTACGTGAAAGGAACACTGAAGCTTTCTTT. V and J are TRBV6-1 and TRBJ1-1, with D unclear. The CDR3 has 14 residues. The germline V gene has CDR1 MNHNS and CDR2 SASEGT. Trimming pared 7 bases from V and 1 base from J, leaving 13 bases between.

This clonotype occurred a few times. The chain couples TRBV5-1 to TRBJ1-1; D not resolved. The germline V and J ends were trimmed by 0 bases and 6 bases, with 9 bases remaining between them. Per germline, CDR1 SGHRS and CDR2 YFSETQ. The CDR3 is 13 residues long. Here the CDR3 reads CASSLAGYAEAFF. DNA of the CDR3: TGCGCCAGCAGCTTGGCAGGTTACGCTGAAGCTTTCTTT.

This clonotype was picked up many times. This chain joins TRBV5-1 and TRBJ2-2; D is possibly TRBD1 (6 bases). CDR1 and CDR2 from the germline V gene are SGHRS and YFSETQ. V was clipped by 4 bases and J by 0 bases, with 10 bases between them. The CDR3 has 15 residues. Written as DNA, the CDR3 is TGCGCCAGCAGCAGCCAGGGGACGAACACCGGGGAGCTGTTTTTT. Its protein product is CASSSQGTNTGELFF.

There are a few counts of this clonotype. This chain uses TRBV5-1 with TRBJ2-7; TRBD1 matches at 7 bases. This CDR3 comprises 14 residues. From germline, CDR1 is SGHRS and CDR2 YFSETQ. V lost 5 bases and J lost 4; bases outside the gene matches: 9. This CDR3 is CASSGQTGPYEQYF. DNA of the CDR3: TGCGCCAGCAGTGGACAGACAGGGCCATACGAGCAGTACTTC.

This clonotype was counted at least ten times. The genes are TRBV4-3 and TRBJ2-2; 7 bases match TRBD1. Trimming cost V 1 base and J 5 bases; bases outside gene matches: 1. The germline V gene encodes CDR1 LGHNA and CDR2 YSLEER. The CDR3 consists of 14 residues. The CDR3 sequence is CASSQGTGTGELFF. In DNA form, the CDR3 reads TGCGCCAGCAGCCAAGGGACAGGAACCGGGGAGCTGTTTTTT.

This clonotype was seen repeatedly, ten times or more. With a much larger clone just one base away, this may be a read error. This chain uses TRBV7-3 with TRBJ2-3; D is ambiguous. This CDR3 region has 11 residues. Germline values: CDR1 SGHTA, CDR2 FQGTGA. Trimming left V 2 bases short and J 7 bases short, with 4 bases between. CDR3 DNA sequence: TGTGCCAGCAGCTTAGAAAATACGCAGTATTTT. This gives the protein CASSLENTQYF.

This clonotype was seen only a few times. Here the CDR3 DNA reads TGCAGCGCGACCAGCGGGGGGGCCGGCAATGAGCAGTTCTTC. Encoded protein: CSATSGGAGNEQFF. V and J are TRBV29-1 and TRBJ2-1; 10 bases match TRBD2. Germline trimming cut 7 bases from V and 6 bases from J; bases unmatched to any gene: 9. The CDR3 consists of 14 residues. Looked up from germline, CDR1 is SQVTM and CDR2 is ANQGSEA.

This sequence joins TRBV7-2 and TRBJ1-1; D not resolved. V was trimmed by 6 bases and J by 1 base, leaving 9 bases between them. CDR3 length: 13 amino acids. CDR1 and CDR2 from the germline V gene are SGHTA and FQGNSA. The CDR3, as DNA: TGTGCCAGCAGAAATGGCCGGAACACTGAAGCTTTCTTT. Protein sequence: CASRNGRNTEAFF. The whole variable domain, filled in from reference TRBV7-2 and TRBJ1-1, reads GAGVSQSPSNKVTEKGKDVELRCDPISGHTALYWYRQSLGQGLEFLIYFQGNSAPDKSGLPSDRFSAERTGGSVSTLTIQRTQQEDSAVYLCASRNGRNTEAFFGQGTRLTVV.

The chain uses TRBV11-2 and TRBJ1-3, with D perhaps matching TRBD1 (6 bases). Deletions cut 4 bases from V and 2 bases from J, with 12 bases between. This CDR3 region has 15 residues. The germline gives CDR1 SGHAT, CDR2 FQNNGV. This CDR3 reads CASSSRRGPGNTIYF. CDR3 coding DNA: TGTGCCAGCAGCTCCCGCCGGGGGCCTGGAAACACCATATATTTT.

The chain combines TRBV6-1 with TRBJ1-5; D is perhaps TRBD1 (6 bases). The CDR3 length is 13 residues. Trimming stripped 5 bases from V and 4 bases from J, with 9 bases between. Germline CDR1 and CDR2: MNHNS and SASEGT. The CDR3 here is CASSKQGNQPQHF. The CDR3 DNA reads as TGTGCCAGCAGTAAACAGGGAAATCAGCCCCAGCATTTT.

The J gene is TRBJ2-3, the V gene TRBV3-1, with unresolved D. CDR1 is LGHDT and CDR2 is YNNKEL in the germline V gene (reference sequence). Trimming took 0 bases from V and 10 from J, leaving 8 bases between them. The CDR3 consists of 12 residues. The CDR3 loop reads CASSQEQRAQYF. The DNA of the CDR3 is TGTGCCAGCAGCCAAGAACAGAGAGCGCAGTATTTT.

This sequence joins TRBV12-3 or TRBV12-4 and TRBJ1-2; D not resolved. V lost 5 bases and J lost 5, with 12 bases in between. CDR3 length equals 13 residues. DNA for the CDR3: TGTGCCAGCAGTCCAGATGGGCTATATGGCTACACCTTC. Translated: CASSPDGLYGYTF.

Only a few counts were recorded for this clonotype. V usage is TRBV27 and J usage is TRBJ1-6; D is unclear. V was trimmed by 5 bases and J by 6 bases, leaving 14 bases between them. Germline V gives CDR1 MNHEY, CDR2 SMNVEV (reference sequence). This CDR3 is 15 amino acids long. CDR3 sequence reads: CASSARSPLNSPLHF. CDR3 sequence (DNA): TGTGCCAGCAGTGCGAGGAGTCCTCTTAATTCACCCCTCCACTTT.

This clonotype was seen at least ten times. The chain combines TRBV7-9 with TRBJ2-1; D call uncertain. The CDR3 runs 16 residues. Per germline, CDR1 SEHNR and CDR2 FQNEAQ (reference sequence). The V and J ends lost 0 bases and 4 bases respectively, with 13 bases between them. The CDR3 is CASSLAGGSTYNEQFF. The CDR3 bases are TGTGCCAGCAGCTTAGCAGGTGGCTCAACGTACAATGAGCAGTTCTTC.

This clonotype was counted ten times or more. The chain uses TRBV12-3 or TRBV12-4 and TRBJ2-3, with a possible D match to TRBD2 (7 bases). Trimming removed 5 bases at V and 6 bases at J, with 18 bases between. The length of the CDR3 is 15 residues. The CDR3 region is CASSLRGTITDTQYF. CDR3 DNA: TGTGCCAGCAGTCTTAGGGGGACTATTACCGATACGCAGTATTTT.

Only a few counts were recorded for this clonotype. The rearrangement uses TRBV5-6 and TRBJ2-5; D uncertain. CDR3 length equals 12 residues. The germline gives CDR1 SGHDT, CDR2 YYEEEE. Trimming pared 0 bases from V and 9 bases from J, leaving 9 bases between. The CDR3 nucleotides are TGTGCCAGCAGCTTGGGATTCGGGTCCCAGTACTTC. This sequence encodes CASSLGFGSQYF.